Below, 15 T cell receptor beta chains from the same sample are listed, as sequenced in a study of beta chain features in type 1 diabetes. Study-level points and caveats: For Type 1 diabetes patients, all four CD4+ subsets carried TCRB CDR3s that were moderately but significantly shorter.

Their antigen targets remain unknown. The isolated RNA, all of it, was reverse transcribed, so expressed TCRB transcripts were what got sequenced. Produced via immunoSEQ multiplex PCR; TCRdb's table is partial and in-frame only. The profile shows about 280,000 clones, about 15% of them singletons. The sequenced material came from naive CD4+ T cells from blood. Receptors were obtained from a man between 18 and 29 years old with type 1 diabetes.

This rearrangement joins TRBV5-1 to TRBJ2-3; 7 positions match TRBD1. Germline V CDR1 and CDR2: SGHRS, YFSETQ. The J segment lost 7 bases and the V segment lost 0 bases, leaving 8 bases of the junction unmatched. The CDR3 runs to 15 residues. The CDR3 bases are TGCGCCAGCAGCTTGGAAGGACAGGCGGGTCATACGCAGTATTTT. It encodes CASSLEGQAGHTQYF.

This clone was found a few times. The chain carries TRBV11-2 and TRBJ2-3; 13 bases line up with TRBD2. V lost 1 base, J lost 7 bases, and 8 bases stayed unmatched. The germline V gene has CDR1 SGHAT and CDR2 FQNNGV. CDR3 size: 17 residues. The CDR3 loop reads CASSLVRRTSGSYTQYF. CDR3 nucleotide sequence: TGTGCCAGCAGCTTAGTCCGGCGGACTAGCGGGAGTTATACGCAGTATTTT.

The chain combines TRBV5-1 with TRBJ2-5; perhaps TRBD2 as D (6 bases). The V and J ends lost 0 bases and 5 bases respectively, with 8 bases between them. From germline, CDR1 is SGHRS and CDR2 YFSETQ. This CDR3 is built from 13 residues. CDR3 in DNA: TGCGCCAGCAGCTTGGGGGGGACTGAGACCCAGTACTTC. As protein: CASSLGGTETQYF.

This chain uses TRBV18 with TRBJ2-3; D is uncertain. With 3 bases removed from V and 0 bases from J, the gap between germline ends came to 10 bases. Germline CDR1 KGHSH, CDR2 LQKENI. CDR3 length equals 15 residues. CDR3 loop: CASSPLLSSTDTQYF. The CDR3 DNA sequence: TGTGCCAGCTCACCTCTGCTATCTAGCACAGATACGCAGTATTTT.

This clone has just a few counts. The chain has TRBV5-4 and TRBJ1-6, with a weak D call TRBD1 (6 bases). CDR3 size: 15 residues. Germline V gene data show CDR1 as SGHNT and CDR2 as YYREEE (reference sequence). V was shortened by 0 bases and J by 5 bases, with 9 bases between the two germline ends. The CDR3 region has the DNA TGTGCCAGCAGCTTGGGACAGGTGGATAATTCACCCCTCCACTTT. Translation gives CASSLGQVDNSPLHF. The full variable domain, its missing parts supplied by reference TRBV5-4 and TRBJ1-6, is ETGVTQSPTHLIKTRGQQVTLRCSSQSGHNTVSWYQQALGQGPQFIFQYYREEENGRGNFPPRFSGLQFPNYSSELNVNALELDDSALYLCASSLGQVDNSPLHFGNGTRLTVT.

This clone was counted only a few times. This chain joins TRBV4-1 and TRBJ2-3; D is unclear. The ends were cut back, 1 base at V and 1 base at J, with 6 bases in the middle. This CDR3 spans 14 amino acids. Germline V gene data show CDR1 as MGHRA and CDR2 as YSYEKL. The CDR3 is CASSQVSGTDTQYF. The CDR3 region has the DNA TGCGCCAGCAGCCAAGTTTCGGGCACAGATACGCAGTATTTT.

The rearrangement uses TRBV5-1 and TRBJ2-3, with TRBD2 matching over 8 bases. CDR1 is SGHRS and CDR2 is YFSETQ in the germline V gene. The ends lost 1 base at V and 2 bases at J; junction bases unmatched: 6. The CDR3 totals 16 residues. The CDR3 is CASSLLSGTTTDTQYF. CDR3 bases: TGCGCCAGCAGCTTGCTTAGCGGGACCACCACAGATACGCAGTATTTT.

The table lists this clone with a count of one. The chain recombines TRBV28 with TRBJ2-6; 8 bases match TRBD1. Germline V CDR1 and CDR2: MDHEN, SYDVKM. The V and J ends lost 3 bases and 0 bases, in that order; junction bases with no gene match: 10. The CDR3 length is 19 residues. Here the CDR3 DNA reads TGTGCCAGCAGTTTCTCGGCCTGGACAGGGCCCTCTGGGGCCAACGTCCTGACTTTC. Translating it yields CASSFSAWTGPSGANVLTF.

The chain links TRBV7-9 to TRBJ2-7; weak D call: TRBD1 (6 bases). CDR1 and CDR2 (germline): SEHNR, FQNEAQ (reference sequence). CDR3 length: 15 amino acids. Trimming shortened V by 5 bases and J by 6 bases, and 20 bases separated the two germline ends. Here the CDR3 DNA reads TGTGCCAGCAGCCCAGAGGGGGATCGTCGATCCGAGCAGTACTTC. Translating it yields CASSPEGDRRSEQYF.

This chain joins TRBV7-2 and TRBJ2-5; 7 nucleotides match TRBD1. Germline CDR1 is SGHTA and CDR2 is FQGNSA. J gave up 2 bases and V 5 bases, and 5 bases lay outside the gene matches. The CDR3 sequence is 14 residues long. The CDR3 loop reads CASSTLDRQETQYF. The CDR3 DNA is TGTGCCAGCAGCACCCTGGACAGGCAAGAGACCCAGTACTTC.

This clone has more than one count but fewer than ten. The chain has TRBV6-5 and TRBJ1-3, with D unresolved. The length of the CDR3 is 14 residues. The germline CDR1 and CDR2 sequences are MNHEY and SVGAGI. The V end was cut by 6 bases, the J end by 0 bases, with 9 bases between. CDR3 residues: CASRPYSSGNTIYF. The DNA of the CDR3 is TGTGCCAGCAGACCCTACAGCTCTGGAAACACCATATATTTT.

The chain couples TRBV7-8 to TRBJ2-7; no clear D. Trimming took 5 bases from V and 6 from J, leaving 20 bases between them. The CDR3 has 15 residues. Germline V gene data show CDR1 as SGHVS and CDR2 as FQNEAQ. The CDR3 bases are TGTGCCAGCAGCGACCGACGGGTCCGCTTAGGCGAGCAGTACTTC. Its translation is CASSDRRVRLGEQYF.

The V and J genes are TRBV6-5 and TRBJ2-7; 7 nucleotides align to TRBD1. Germline CDR1 is MNHEY and CDR2 is SVGAGI. This CDR3 comprises 13 residues. V shed 6 bases and J 3 bases; nucleotides not matched to a gene: 5. The CDR3 nucleotides read TGTGCCAGCAGCGGGGACAGCAGCTACGAGCAGTACTTC. Translated: CASSGDSSYEQYF.

The chain is built from TRBV6-1 and TRBJ1-1; 11 bases are shared with TRBD1. The CDR3 runs to 12 residues. CDR1 and CDR2 (germline): MNHNS, SASEGT. V dropped 7 bases and J dropped 14; count of bases not matched to a gene: 9. The CDR3 spells CASTRDRGRLFF. CDR3 nucleotide sequence: TGTGCCAGCACTAGGGACAGGGGGAGGTTGTTCTTT.

V usage is TRBV30 and J usage is TRBJ1-1, with TRBD1 identical over 10 bases. The CDR3 extends over 15 amino acids. Germline V gives CDR1 GTSNPN, CDR2 SVGIG (reference sequence). V was pared by 3 bases and J by 5 bases, with 9 bases of the junction left unmatched. This chain's CDR3 is CAWRLWGQGRTEAFF. CDR3 in DNA: TGTGCCTGGAGGTTATGGGGACAGGGGAGGACTGAAGCTTTCTTT.